The 4 T cell receptor beta chains in this list originate from one sample, sequenced in a study of T-cell reconstitution after alpha-beta-depleted transplantation in children (dated by TCRdb to 2015 to 2016). Library prep was done by PCR. The instrument was an Illumina HiSeq 2500. TCR library preparation used molecular barcoding, with unique molecular identifiers applied to normalize quantification of the TCRbeta repertoire. TCRdb passed the public sequencing reads through fastp at Q25 and MiXCR, retaining productive beta sequences. A single entry per CDR3 protein holds the most common genes and DNA from its merged rows. Recorded for this sample are hundreds of thousands of distinct CDR3 sequences; approximately 13% of them occurred a single time. The top ten constitute around 2% of the sample. The treatment or condition label for this specimen denotes: allogeneic hematopoietic cell transplantation with graft depleted of TCRalphabeta T cells and CD19 B cells.

The material sequenced was PBMCs, mostly from graft donor cells, taken 360 days after TCRalphabeta/CD19-depleted stem cell transplant. These receptors were collected from a male patient aged 10 to 17 who had a stem cell transplant for acute myeloid leukemia, so the T cells may come from the graft donor.

This clonotype was observed at least ten times. The CDR3 sequence is CASSNFRPGGRLNNEQFF. The CDR3 nucleotides are TGTGCCAGCAGCAACTTTAGGCCGGGAGGGCGGTTAAACAATGAGCAGTTCTTC. This chain uses TRBV7-3 with TRBJ2-1; 8 nucleotides align to TRBD2. Germline assignment: CDR1 SGHTA and CDR2 FQGTGA. The CDR3 has 18 residues. J was trimmed by 5 bases and V by 5 bases; bases with no gene match: 17.

The sample holds many counts of this clonotype. The chain recombines TRBV29-1 with TRBJ2-3; the D is unclear. The CDR3 consists of 10 residues. With 7 bases removed from V and 5 bases from J, the gap between germline ends came to 7 bases. Per the germline V gene, CDR1 is SQVTM and CDR2 is ANQGSEA. CDR3 in DNA: TGCAGCGGCGCGGTAGATACGCAGTATTTT. It specifies CSGAVDTQYF.

This clonotype was observed a few times. The chain joins TRBV18 to TRBJ2-7, with 8 bases identical to TRBD2. Germline trimming cut 3 bases from V and 0 bases from J; bases unmatched to any gene: 16. CDR1 is KGHSH and CDR2 is LQKENI in the germline V gene. The CDR3 is made up of 19 amino acids. The CDR3 region is CASSPSGTLPSWDSYEQYF. As DNA, the CDR3 is TGTGCCAGCTCACCTAGCGGGACCTTACCCTCCTGGGACTCCTACGAGCAGTACTTC.

The CDR3 protein is CASSYRGGSAEAFF. DNA of the CDR3: TGTGCCAGCAGTTATCGGGGGGGTTCGGCTGAAGCTTTCTTT. The chain carries TRBV12-3 or TRBV12-4 and TRBJ1-1, with D perhaps matching TRBD1 (5 bases). The CDR3 loop spans 14 amino acids. V was shortened by 4 bases and J by 6 bases, with 15 bases between the two germline ends.